The 11 T cell receptor beta chains below come from one sample, sequenced in a study of a mutant IDH1 vaccine in newly diagnosed glioma. Time point meaning: week 47, end of study. Doses of 300 ug of mutant IDH1 20-mer peptide were given with topical imiquimod. Their antigen targets remain unknown. Clones were sequenced by immunoSEQ multiplex PCR, and TCRdb holds only the in-frame ones, with some missing. The sample records around 94,000 clones, around nine tenths being singletons. The source was PBMCs, collected from a glioma patient whose treatment included an IDH1 peptide vaccine. These receptors came from a woman aged 50 to 60 with glioma.

The V and J genes are TRBV5-6 and TRBJ2-7; D not certain. CDR3 length: 12 amino acids. Germline V gene sequence: CDR1 SGHDT, CDR2 YYEEEE. The V and J ends lost 0 bases and 3 bases respectively, with 4 bases between them. The DNA for the CDR3 is TGTGCCAGCAGCTTGGGGCACTACGAGCAGTACTTC. It encodes CASSLGHYEQYF. The full variable domain, with the rest looked up from reference TRBV5-6 and TRBJ2-7, is DAGVTQSPTHLIKTRGQQVTLRCSPKSGHDTVSWYQQALGQGPQFIFQYYEEEERQRGNFPDRFSGHQFPNYSSELNVNALLLGDSALYLCASSLGHYEQYFGPGTRLTVT.

This chain links TRBV5-1 with TRBJ2-5, with a weak D call TRBD2 (6 bases). This CDR3 is built from 16 residues. Trimming pared 3 bases from V and 4 bases from J, leaving 19 bases between. Germline V gene data show CDR1 as SGHRS and CDR2 as YFSETQ. In DNA form, the CDR3 reads TGCGCCAGCAGCTCGCGGCCACCGCAGGGAGGAGAGACCCAGTACTTC. This codes for CASSSRPPQGGETQYF.

The V call is TRBV29-1, the J call TRBJ2-1; D is unclear. V lost 7 bases to trimming and J lost 0 bases, with 13 bases between them. The length of the CDR3 is 14 residues. Germline V gene data show CDR1 as SQVTM and CDR2 as ANQGSEA. CDR3 nucleotide sequence: TGCAGCGCCAGGACGGATCCCTCCTACAATGAGCAGTTCTTC. Amino acids: CSARTDPSYNEQFF.

This clone was detected only a few times. The rearrangement links TRBV4-2 to TRBJ2-1; maybe TRBD2 (7 bases). V was pared by 9 bases and J by 8 bases, with 20 bases between. This CDR3 has 14 residues. In germline, CDR1 is LGHNA, CDR2 YNFKEQ. In DNA form, the CDR3 reads TGTGCCAGTGCCGGGACGGGGGGCCGGGATGAGCAGTTCTTC. Protein product: CASAGTGGRDEQFF.

This sequence joins TRBV5-3 and TRBJ2-7, with 7 bases fitting TRBD2. TRBV5-3 is labeled an ORF, and its function is uncertain. Unmatched junction bases numbered 1, after V lost 2 bases and J lost 2 bases. The CDR3 is made up of 13 amino acids. The CDR3 spells CARSLGLAYEQYF. CDR3 sequence (DNA): TGTGCCAGAAGCTTAGGACTAGCCTACGAGCAGTACTTC.

The chain is built from TRBV19 and TRBJ1-5; D unresolved. Trimming left V 3 bases short and J 6 bases short, with 9 bases between. CDR3 length: 13 residues. Germline lookup yields CDR1 LNHDA and CDR2 SQIVND (reference sequence). The CDR3: CASSIGEGQPQHF. CDR3 DNA: TGTGCCAGTAGTATCGGGGAGGGTCAGCCCCAGCATTTT.

This chain uses TRBV5-1 with TRBJ2-2; 11 bases are shared with TRBD1. The ends lost 4 bases at V and 6 bases at J; junction bases unmatched: 5. Germline loops: CDR1 SGHRS, CDR2 YFSETQ. The CDR3 is 15 residues long. DNA of the CDR3: TGCGCCAGCAGCGGACAGGGGGCTCCCGCCGGGGAGCTGTTTTTT. It yields the protein CASSGQGAPAGELFF.

This sequence joins TRBV2 and TRBJ2-7; 7 bases agree with TRBD1. The V segment lost 4 bases and the J segment 3 bases; nucleotides outside the gene matches: 6. Germline CDR1 reads SNHLY; CDR2 reads FYNNEI. The CDR3 covers 14 residues. CDR3: CASSGPGQVYEQYF. In DNA, the CDR3 is TGTGCCAGCAGTGGACCAGGACAGGTCTACGAGCAGTACTTC.

The chain uses TRBV5-1 and TRBJ1-1; no firm D call. Germline assignment: CDR1 SGHRS and CDR2 YFSETQ. This CDR3 has 14 residues. Trimming took off 2 bases at V and 1 base at J, with 9 bases between the two ends. DNA of the CDR3: TGCGCCAGCAGCTTAGCTCCAGCGAACACTGAAGCTTTCTTT. This sequence encodes CASSLAPANTEAFF.

V usage is TRBV7-3 and J usage is TRBJ1-1, with TRBD1 matching 7 bases. The J segment lost 5 bases and the V segment lost 5 bases, leaving 8 bases of the junction unmatched. The CDR3 runs 14 residues. Germline V gives CDR1 SGHTA, CDR2 FQGTGA. CDR3 in amino acids: CASSPTGPGTEAFF. The CDR3 coding sequence is TGTGCCAGCAGCCCGACAGGGCCAGGGACTGAAGCTTTCTTT.

This chain connects TRBV9 to TRBJ2-3, with a possible D match to TRBD1 (6 bases). Germline assignment: CDR1 SGDLS and CDR2 YYNGEE. Trimming removed 0 bases at V and 4 bases at J, with 15 bases between. There are 16 residues in the CDR3. This chain's CDR3 is CASSVGAGARADTQYF. The CDR3 DNA follows: TGTGCCAGCAGCGTAGGGGCAGGGGCGAGGGCAGATACGCAGTATTTT.